These 14 T cell receptor beta chains share one sample of origin, sequenced in a study of blood T cell repertoires in COVID-19. Clones were read by immunoSEQ multiplex PCR, and TCRdb kept only the in-frame ones, dropping some. The sample lists more than 200,000 clones; over 75% were seen once. The sequenced material came from peripheral blood. These receptors all come from a human donor in a cohort sampled during active COVID-19.

The CDR3 coding sequence is TGCGCCAGCAGCCATCTTGACAGGGGTTCAACTAATGAAAAACTGTTTTTT. This encodes CASSHLDRGSTNEKLFF. The chain employs TRBV4-3 and TRBJ1-4; 8 bases are shared with TRBD1. V shed 3 bases and J 0 bases; nucleotides not matched to a gene: 6. Germline-derived CDR1 and CDR2 are LGHNA and YSLEER. The CDR3 is 17 residues long.

The chain employs TRBV7-2 and TRBJ1-1; TRBD1 aligns across 8 bases. V trimming: 4 bases; J trimming: 4 bases; junction bases outside the gene matches: 11. In germline, CDR1 is SGHTA, CDR2 FQGNSA. CDR3 size: 16 residues. CDR3 amino acids: CASSSGQGGTGTEAFF. The DNA for the CDR3 is TGTGCCAGCAGCTCTGGACAGGGAGGGACAGGCACTGAAGCTTTCTTT.

This clone turned up a few times. CDR3 sequence (DNA): TGTGCCAGCCAACGGGACAGGGACACTGAAGCTTTCTTT. Encoded protein: CASQRDRDTEAFF. This sequence joins TRBV19 and TRBJ1-1; 9 nucleotides agree with TRBD1. The CDR3 totals 13 residues. J lost 3 bases, V lost 9 bases, and 5 bases had no gene match. The germline V gene has CDR1 LNHDA and CDR2 SQIVND (reference sequence).

V is TRBV5-1 and J is TRBJ2-5; 9 bases are shared with TRBD1. Germline-derived CDR1 and CDR2 are SGHRS and YFSETQ. Losses at the gene ends were 4 bases for V and 5 bases for J; bases not matched to a gene: 6. There are 14 residues in the CDR3. The CDR3 protein is CASSPRTGDETQYF. The CDR3 bases are TGCGCCAGCAGCCCAAGGACAGGGGACGAGACCCAGTACTTC.

This clone was observed once. The rearrangement links TRBV30 to TRBJ1-1; a possible D gene is TRBD1 (6 bases). This CDR3 region has 16 residues. The V gene's germline CDR1 is GTSNPN and CDR2 SVGIG (reference sequence). The V and J ends lost 3 bases and 0 bases respectively, with 17 bases between them. The CDR3 nucleotides read TGTGCCTGGAGGACAGGAATAGCTGCCGTGAACACTGAAGCTTTCTTT. Its protein is CAWRTGIAAVNTEAFF.

The chain has TRBV25-1 and TRBJ2-7; 14 bases map to TRBD2. Trimming removed 5 bases from V and 0 bases from J; junction bases left unmatched: 9. CDR3 length: 18 residues. Per germline, CDR1 MGHDK and CDR2 SYGVNS. The chain's CDR3 is CASSPRTSGGPSSYEQYF. The CDR3 DNA sequence: TGTGCCAGCAGTCCCCGGACTAGCGGGGGGCCGTCCTCCTACGAGCAGTACTTC.

This chain connects TRBV6-5 to TRBJ2-5, with D maybe TRBD2 (6 bases). Trimming removed 4 bases at V and 0 bases at J, with 15 bases between. Germline CDR1 and CDR2: MNHEY and SVGAGI. The CDR3 length is 16 residues. The CDR3: CASSSTLATYQETQYF. CDR3 DNA sequence: TGTGCCAGCAGTTCCACGCTAGCGACGTACCAAGAGACCCAGTACTTC.

This sequence joins TRBV19 and TRBJ2-5; TRBD2 might be the D (6 bases). The CDR3 has 16 residues. Germline CDR1 is LNHDA and CDR2 is SQIVND (reference sequence). Trimming stripped 3 bases from V and 4 bases from J, with 18 bases between. CDR3: CASSIGGGSTVETQYF. In DNA form, the CDR3 reads TGTGCCAGTAGTATCGGCGGAGGGAGTACTGTAGAGACCCAGTACTTC.

The J gene is TRBJ2-7, the V gene TRBV3-1 (or the pseudogene TRBV3-2), with 8 bases matching TRBD2. Germline lookup yields CDR1 LGHDT and CDR2 YNNKEL (reference sequence). This CDR3 spans 15 amino acids. After removal of 1 base from V and 2 bases from J, the junction contained 4 bases not matched to a gene. This CDR3 reads CASSQGLAGPYEQYF. In DNA, the CDR3 is TGTGCCAGCAGCCAAGGGCTAGCGGGTCCCTACGAGCAGTACTTC.

The chain links TRBV4-3 to TRBJ1-1; D unresolved. This CDR3 comprises 13 residues. V lost 3 bases and J lost 3, with 8 bases in between. Germline CDR1 LGHNA, CDR2 YSLEER. CDR3 DNA: TGCGCCAGCAGCCACACTCACCACACTGAAGCTTTCTTT. Amino acids: CASSHTHHTEAFF.

J is TRBJ1-4 and V is TRBV11-2; D unclear. The CDR3 runs to 14 residues. Germline assignment: CDR1 SGHAT and CDR2 FQNNGV. The V gene lost 6 bases and the J gene lost 7 bases, with 15 bases spanning the gap. CDR3 coding DNA: TGTGCCAGCAGGTACCTGACGGGTGGTGAAAAACTGTTTTTT. As protein: CASRYLTGGEKLFF.

This chain uses TRBV30 with TRBJ1-1; D unresolved. CDR3 length equals 15 residues. CDR1 and CDR2 (germline): GTSNPN, SVGIG (reference sequence). V gave up 1 base and J gave up 0 bases, with 12 bases separating them. Here the CDR3 DNA reads TGTGCCTGGAGTGGCAGGCATTACATGAACACTGAAGCTTTCTTT. Amino acid sequence: CAWSGRHYMNTEAFF.

This clone came up a few times. The gene calls are TRBV5-6 and TRBJ2-7; no definite D call. The CDR3 consists of 15 residues. Germline V gene data show CDR1 as SGHDT and CDR2 as YYEEEE. Trimming removed 1 base at V and 0 bases at J, with 11 bases between. CDR3 sequence reads: CASSLKSAVSYEQYF. CDR3 in DNA: TGTGCCAGCAGCTTGAAAAGCGCCGTCTCCTACGAGCAGTACTTC.

The gene calls are TRBV2 and TRBJ2-7; 9 bases line up with TRBD2. J lost 5 bases, V lost 11 bases, and 7 bases had no gene match. Per the germline V gene, CDR1 is SNHLY and CDR2 is FYNNEI. The CDR3 loop spans 12 amino acids. The CDR3 reads CAGRGGNDEQYF. The CDR3 nucleotides are TGTGCCGGGCGGGGGGGAAACGACGAGCAGTACTTC.